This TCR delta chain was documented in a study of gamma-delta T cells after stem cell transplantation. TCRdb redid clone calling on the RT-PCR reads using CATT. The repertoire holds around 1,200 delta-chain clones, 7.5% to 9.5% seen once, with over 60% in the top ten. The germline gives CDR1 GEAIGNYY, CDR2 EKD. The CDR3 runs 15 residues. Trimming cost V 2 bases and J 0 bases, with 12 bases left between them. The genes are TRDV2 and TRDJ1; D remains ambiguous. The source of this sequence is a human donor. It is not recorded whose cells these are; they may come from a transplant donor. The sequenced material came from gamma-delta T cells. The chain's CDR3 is CACDKVGVYTDKLIF. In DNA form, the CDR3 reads TGTGCCTGTGACAAAGTGGGCGTTTACACCGATAAACTCATCTTT.